What follows are 3 T cell receptor beta chains derived from one specimen sequenced in a study of beta chain features in type 1 diabetes. Every bit of the isolated RNA underwent reverse transcription, so sequencing read expressed TCRB transcripts. Measured with immunoSEQ multiplex PCR; TCRdb has only the in-frame clones, and not every one. The table records 140,000 or so clones, about 10% of them present only once. The source material was naive CD4+ T cells from blood. The receptors derive from a man between 18 and 29 years old in good health.

This clone was counted only a few times. The chain couples TRBV6-5 to TRBJ2-5; D is possibly TRBD1 (6 bases). Germline values: CDR1 MNHEY, CDR2 SVGAGI. With 7 bases removed from V and 2 bases from J, the gap between germline ends came to 17 bases. The CDR3 extends over 15 amino acids. This chain's CDR3 is CASTYRVTEQETQYF. Written as DNA, the CDR3 is TGTGCCAGCACCTACAGGGTAACCGAACAAGAGACCCAGTACTTC.

A few counts support this clone. V and J are TRBV5-1 and TRBJ2-3; 7 bases match TRBD2. In germline, CDR1 is SGHRS, CDR2 YFSETQ. The CDR3 has 14 amino acids. Unmatched junction bases numbered 4, after V lost 2 bases and J lost 4 bases. CDR3 residues: CASSFGGGADTQYF. The CDR3 DNA reads as TGCGCCAGCAGCTTTGGGGGGGGTGCAGATACGCAGTATTTT.

The V call is TRBV7-2, the J call TRBJ1-2; unclear D gene. The CDR3 consists of 14 residues. CDR1 and CDR2 (germline): SGHTA, FQGNSA. V dropped 1 base and J dropped 4 bases, with 10 bases sitting between them. DNA for the CDR3: TGTGCCAGCAGCTTAGTTACGGGTTTCTATGGCTACACCTTC. Translated, it gives CASSLVTGFYGYTF.